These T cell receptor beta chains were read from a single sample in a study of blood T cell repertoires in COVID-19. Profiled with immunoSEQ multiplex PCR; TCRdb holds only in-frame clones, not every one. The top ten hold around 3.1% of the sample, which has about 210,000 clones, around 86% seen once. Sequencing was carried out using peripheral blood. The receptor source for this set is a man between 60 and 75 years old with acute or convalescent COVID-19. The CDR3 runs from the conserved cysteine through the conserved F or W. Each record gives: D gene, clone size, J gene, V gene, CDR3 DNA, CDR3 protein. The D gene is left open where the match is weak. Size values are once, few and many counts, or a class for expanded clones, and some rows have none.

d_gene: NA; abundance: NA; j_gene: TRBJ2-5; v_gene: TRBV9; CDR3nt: TGTGCCAGCAGCGTAGCAGGGGTTGAAGAGACCCAGTACTTC; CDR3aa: CASSVAGVEETQYF
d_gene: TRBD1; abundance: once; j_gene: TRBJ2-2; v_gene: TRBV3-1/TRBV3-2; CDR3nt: TGTGCCAGCAAAGCCGGGACAGGGAACACCGGGGAGCTGTTTTTT; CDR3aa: CASKAGTGNTGELFF
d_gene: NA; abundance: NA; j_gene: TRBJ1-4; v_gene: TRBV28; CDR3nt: TGTGCCAGCAGTTTTCACAGGGAAAATGAAAAACTGTTTTTT; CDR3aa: CASSFHRENEKLFF
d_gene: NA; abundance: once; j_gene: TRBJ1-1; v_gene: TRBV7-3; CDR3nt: TGTGCCAGCAGCTCTCAACCCGGCGGGGGTTGGGGAACTGAAGCTTTCTTT; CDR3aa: CASSSQPGGGWGTEAFF
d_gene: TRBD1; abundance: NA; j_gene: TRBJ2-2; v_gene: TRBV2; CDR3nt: TGTGCCAGCAGTGGACAGGGGGCGAACACCGGGGAGCTGTTTTTT; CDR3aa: CASSGQGANTGELFF
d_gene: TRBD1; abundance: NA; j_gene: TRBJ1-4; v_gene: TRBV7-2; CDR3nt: TGTGCCAGCAGCCTACACTCCCGACAGGGCCCAAATGAAAAACTGTTTTTT; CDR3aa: CASSLHSRQGPNEKLFF
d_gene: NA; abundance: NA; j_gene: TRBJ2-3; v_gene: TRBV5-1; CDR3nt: TGCGCCAGCAGCTTGGCGGACACTAGCACAGATACGCAGTATTTT; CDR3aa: CASSLADTSTDTQYF
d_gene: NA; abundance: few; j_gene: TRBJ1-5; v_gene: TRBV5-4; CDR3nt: TGTGCCAGCAGCTTGGGGCCGAACCTTAGCAATCAGCCCCAGCATTTT; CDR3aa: CASSLGPNLSNQPQHF
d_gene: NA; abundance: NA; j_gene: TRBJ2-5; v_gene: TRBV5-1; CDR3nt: TGCGCCAGCAGCTTGAACAGGGTAGAGACCCAGTACTTC; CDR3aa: CASSLNRVETQYF
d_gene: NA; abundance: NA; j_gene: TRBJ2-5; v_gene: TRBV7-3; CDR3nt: TGTGCCAGCAGCCCGGACAACCAAGAGACCCAGTACTTC; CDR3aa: CASSPDNQETQYF
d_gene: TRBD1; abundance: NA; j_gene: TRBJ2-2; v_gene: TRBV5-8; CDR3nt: TGTGCCAGCAGCTCAGAGGGACAGGAGTGGACCGGGGAGCTGTTTTTT; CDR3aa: CASSSEGQEWTGELFF
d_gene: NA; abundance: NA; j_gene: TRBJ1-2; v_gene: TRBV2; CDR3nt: TGTGCCAGCAGTGACTTCTACAGGGAGGGCTATGGCTACACCTTC; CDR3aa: CASSDFYREGYGYTF
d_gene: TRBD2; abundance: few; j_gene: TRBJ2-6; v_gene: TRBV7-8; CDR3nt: TGTGCCAGCAGCTTAGTCGGACTAGATCTCTCTGGGGCCAACGTCCTGACTTTC; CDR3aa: CASSLVGLDLSGANVLTF
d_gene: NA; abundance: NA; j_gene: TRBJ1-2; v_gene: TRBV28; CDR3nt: TGTGCCAGCAGTTCCCCAGCGAAGGTATCGTATGGCTACACCTTC; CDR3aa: CASSSPAKVSYGYTF
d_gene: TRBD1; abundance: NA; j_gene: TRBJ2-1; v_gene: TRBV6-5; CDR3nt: TGTGCCAGCAGTCCCCGACAGGGGTTTGAGCAGTTCTTC; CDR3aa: CASSPRQGFEQFF
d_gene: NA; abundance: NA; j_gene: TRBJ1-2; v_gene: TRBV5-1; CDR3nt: TGCGCCAGCAGCTTGAACGCGGGTACCGACTATGGCTACACCTTC; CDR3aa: CASSLNAGTDYGYTF
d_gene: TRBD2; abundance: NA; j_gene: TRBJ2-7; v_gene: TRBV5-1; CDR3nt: TGCGCCAGCAGCGAATTCTCTAGCGGGGGCTCGTACTACGAGCAGTACTTC; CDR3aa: CASSEFSSGGSYYEQYF
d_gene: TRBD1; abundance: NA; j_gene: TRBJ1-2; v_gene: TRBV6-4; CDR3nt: TGTGCCAGTTCCTCCGGGACAGGGGGACACTATGGCTACACCTTC; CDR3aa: CASSSGTGGHYGYTF
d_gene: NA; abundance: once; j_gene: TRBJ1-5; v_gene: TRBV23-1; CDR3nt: TGCGCCAGCAGTCAATGCGGGCGGGGTCATCAGCCCCAGCATTTT; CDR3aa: CASSQCGRGHQPQHF
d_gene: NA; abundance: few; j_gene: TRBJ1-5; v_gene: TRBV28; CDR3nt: TGTGCCAGCAGTATCATTAGCCTACAGGGAAAAGGCAATCAGCCCCAGCATTTT; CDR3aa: CASSIISLQGKGNQPQHF
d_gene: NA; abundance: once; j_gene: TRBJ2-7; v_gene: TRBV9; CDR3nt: TGTGCCAGCAGCCCATGGGACACCCCCTACGAGCAGTACTTC; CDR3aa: CASSPWDTPYEQYF
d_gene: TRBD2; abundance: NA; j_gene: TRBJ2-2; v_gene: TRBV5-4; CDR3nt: TGTGCCAGCAGCTTCTCGGGGGGGCCTGGGGAGCTGTTTTTT; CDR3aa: CASSFSGGPGELFF
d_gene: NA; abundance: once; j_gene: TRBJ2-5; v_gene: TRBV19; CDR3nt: TGTGCCAGTAGTATTAGCCACGGCCAAGAGACCCAGTACTTC; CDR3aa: CASSISHGQETQYF
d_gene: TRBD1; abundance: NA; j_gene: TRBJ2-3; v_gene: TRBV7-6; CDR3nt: TGTGCCAGCAGCATCCGGGACAGGGGAGAGGATACGCAGTATTTT; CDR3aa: CASSIRDRGEDTQYF
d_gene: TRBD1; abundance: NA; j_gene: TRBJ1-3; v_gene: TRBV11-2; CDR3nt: TGTGCCAGCAGCACCCCGGGACAGGGGGCACAAGGAAACACCATATATTTT; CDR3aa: CASSTPGQGAQGNTIYF
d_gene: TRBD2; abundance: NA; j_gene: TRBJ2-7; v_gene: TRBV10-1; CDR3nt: TGCGCCAGCAGTGATAGCGGGGGGACCTACGAGCAGTACTTC; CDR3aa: CASSDSGGTYEQYF
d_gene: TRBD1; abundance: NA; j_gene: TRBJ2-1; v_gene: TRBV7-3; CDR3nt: TGTGCCAGCAGCTCTACCTCCGGGACAGGGGACGATGAGCAGTTCTTC; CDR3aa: CASSSTSGTGDDEQFF
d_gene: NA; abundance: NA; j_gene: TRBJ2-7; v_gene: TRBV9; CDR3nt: TGTGCCAGCAGCGTTCAGGTACGGGCAGGGTCGACCTACGAGCAGTACTTC; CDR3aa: CASSVQVRAGSTYEQYF
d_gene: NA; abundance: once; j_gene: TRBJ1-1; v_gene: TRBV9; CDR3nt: TGTGCCAGCAGCGTAGGACACAACACTGAAGCTTTCTTT; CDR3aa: CASSVGHNTEAFF
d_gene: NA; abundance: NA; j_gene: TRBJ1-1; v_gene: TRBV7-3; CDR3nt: TGTGCCAGCATCCCCGACGCAAGCAGCTTAAGGACGGGGACTGAAGCTTTCTTT; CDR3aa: CASIPDASSLRTGTEAFF
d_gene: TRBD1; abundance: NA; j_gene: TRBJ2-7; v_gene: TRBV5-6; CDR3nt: TGTGCCAGCAGCTCTCAGACAGGGACCTACGAGCAGTACTTC; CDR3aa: CASSSQTGTYEQYF